The next 7 T cell receptor beta chains were all read from a single sample in a study of blood T cell repertoires in COVID-19. Assay: immunoSEQ multiplex PCR; the TCRdb copy retains only in-frame clones and omits some. The repertoire includes approximately 280,000 clones, around 87% of them detected once, and approximately 2% sits in the top ten. The source material was peripheral blood. Source of these receptors: a young woman who had recovered from COVID-19.

The rearrangement uses TRBV7-2 and TRBJ2-4; TRBD2 matches 10 bases. CDR1 is SGHTA and CDR2 is FQGNSA in the germline V gene. CDR3 length equals 16 residues. Germline trimming cut 5 bases from V and 0 bases from J; bases unmatched to any gene: 4. Here the CDR3 DNA reads TGTGCCAGCAGCCCCGGACTAGCGGTAGCCAAAAACATTCAGTACTTC. Translation: CASSPGLAVAKNIQYF.

The chain employs TRBV5-6 and TRBJ1-2; 11 bases match TRBD1. This CDR3 comprises 16 residues. The germline CDR1 and CDR2 sequences are SGHDT and YYEEEE. J gave up 5 bases and V 4 bases, and 10 bases lay outside the gene matches. The CDR3 DNA is TGTGCCAGCAGCCCCCGGGACAGGGGGAATAGGTATGGCTACACCTTC. Encoded protein: CASSPRDRGNRYGYTF.

The chain joins TRBV28 to TRBJ2-1, with a weak D call TRBD2 (5 bases). The CDR3 is 16 residues long. CDR1 MDHEN and CDR2 SYDVKM come from the germline V gene. Trimming pared 1 base from V and 6 bases from J, leaving 16 bases between. The CDR3 loop reads CASSLFSASEGNEQFF. The CDR3 DNA reads as TGTGCCAGCAGTTTATTTTCAGCGAGTGAGGGCAATGAGCAGTTCTTC.

This clone showed up just once. The chain joins TRBV7-2 to TRBJ2-5, with 12 bases lining up with TRBD2. The CDR3 runs 16 residues. After removal of 2 bases from V and 5 bases from J, the junction contained 6 bases not matched to a gene. Germline V lookup: CDR1 SGHTA, CDR2 FQGNSA. CDR3 coding DNA: TGTGCCAGCAGCTTACTAGCGGGAGGGGGAGGGGAGACCCAGTACTTC. Translating gives CASSLLAGGGGETQYF.

The V call is TRBV6-2 or TRBV6-3, the J call TRBJ1-2; D is unresolved. V shed 1 base and J shed 4 bases, with 13 bases lying between them. The CDR3 extends over 15 amino acids. Per germline, CDR1 MNHEY and CDR2 SVGEGT. The DNA of the CDR3 is TGTGCCAGCAGTTACTTAGCGGCTTCCACCTATGGCTACACCTTC. Encoded protein: CASSYLAASTYGYTF.

This chain uses TRBV3-1 (or the pseudogene TRBV3-2) with TRBJ1-6, with D unresolved. The CDR3 covers 13 residues. V was clipped by 5 bases and J by 14 bases, with 16 bases between them. Germline loops: CDR1 LGHDT, CDR2 YNNKEL (reference sequence). CDR3 nucleotide sequence: TGTGCCAGCAGCACGCAGGATTGGGCCTCCCTCCACTTT. It encodes CASSTQDWASLHF.

This clone appeared once. This sequence joins TRBV12-3 or TRBV12-4 and TRBJ1-1; weak D call: TRBD1 (5 bases). V was trimmed by 6 bases and J by 1 base, leaving 9 bases between them. This CDR3 contains 13 residues. CDR3 bases: TGTGCCAGCAGGGACACGGGGAACACTGAAGCTTTCTTT. Amino acids: CASRDTGNTEAFF.